This is a list of T cell receptor beta chains from one sample in a study of blood T cell repertoires in COVID-19. Repertoires were generated with immunoSEQ multiplex PCR, while TCRdb's copy carries only in-frame clones and drops some. The sample lists under 80,000 clones; around 77% were seen once. Sequenced input: peripheral blood. These receptors came from a man of 80 years or more with active or convalescent COVID-19. Both conserved end residues are part of each CDR3. A D gene is named only where the DNA matches it firmly. Size is omitted from some rows. Given values are once, few, many or a class for expanded clones.

d_call	clone_size	v_call	j_call	cdr3_aa	cdr3_nt
TRBD2	NA	TRBV19	TRBJ2-3	CASLSRESHTQYF	TGTGCCAGTTTATCGCGGGAGTCACATACGCAGTATTTT
NA	NA	TRBV6-5	TRBJ1-6	CASRGAPPGISPLHF	TGTGCCAGCAGGGGGGCGCCGCCGGGAATTTCACCCCTCCACTTT
NA	NA	TRBV2	TRBJ2-7	CASVGLTYEQYF	TGTGCCAGCGTGGGGCTTACATACGAGCAGTACTTC
NA	NA	TRBV24-1	TRBJ2-5	CATSAGETQYF	TGTGCCACCAGTGCAGGGGAGACCCAGTACTTC
TRBD1	NA	TRBV28	TRBJ1-3	CASSRPTGAYSGNTIYF	TGTGCCAGCAGTCGCCCGACAGGGGCCTACTCTGGAAACACCATATATTTT
TRBD1	NA	TRBV27	TRBJ2-1	CASSLAPGQGFYNEQFF	TGTGCCAGCAGTTTAGCACCGGGACAGGGATTTTACAATGAGCAGTTCTTC
NA	NA	TRBV5-1	TRBJ2-5	CASSSYQETQYF	TGCGCCAGCAGTTCATACCAAGAGACCCAGTACTTC
TRBD1	NA	TRBV28	TRBJ1-6	CASSSAGQFSAMILHF	TGTGCCAGCAGTTCCGCGGGACAGTTCTCAGCGATGATCCTCCACTTT
NA	NA	TRBV19	TRBJ2-2	CASSDTGSTGELFF	TGTGCCAGTAGCGATACAGGATCCACCGGGGAGCTGTTTTTT
NA	NA	TRBV21-1	TRBJ2-3	CASRNLAESSTDTQYF	TGTGCCAGCAGGAATCTAGCGGAATCTAGCACAGATACGCAGTATTTT
TRBD1	NA	TRBV5-4	TRBJ1-2	CASSAHDRGRGYTF	TGTGCCAGCAGCGCTCACGACAGGGGCCGCGGCTACACCTTC
NA	NA	TRBV6-6	TRBJ2-2	CASSPLSGGTGELFF	TGTGCCAGCAGCCCCCTGTCCGGGGGCACCGGGGAGCTGTTTTTT
TRBD2	NA	TRBV28	TRBJ2-3	CASNLAGGLTDTQYF	TGTGCCAGCAACCTAGCGGGAGGCCTCACAGATACGCAGTATTTT
NA	few	TRBV28	TRBJ1-1	CASSPGRGTEAFF	TGTGCCAGCAGCCCAGGACGGGGCACTGAAGCTTTCTTT
NA	NA	TRBV20-1	TRBJ1-5	CSASAAGTSSNQPQHF	TGCAGTGCTAGTGCCGCAGGGACAAGCAGCAATCAGCCCCAGCATTTT
TRBD1	NA	TRBV4-1	TRBJ1-2	CASSRRQGDGGYTF	TGCGCCAGCAGCCGCAGACAGGGGGACGGTGGCTACACCTTC
NA	NA	TRBV7-2	TRBJ1-2	CASSAYLGQRTNYGYTF	TGTGCCAGCAGCGCGTATCTGGGTCAGAGGACTAACTATGGCTACACCTTC
NA	NA	TRBV4-3	TRBJ2-4	CASSQKLPVPQYF	TGCGCCAGCAGCCAAAAATTACCGGTCCCTCAGTACTTC
NA	once	TRBV28	TRBJ2-2	CASSLNTGELFF	TGTGCCAGCAGTCTCAACACCGGGGAGCTGTTTTTT
NA	NA	TRBV19	TRBJ1-5	CATSGEIMGNQPQHF	TGTGCCACATCGGGGGAAATCATGGGCAATCAGCCCCAGCATTTT
NA	NA	TRBV7-9	TRBJ1-5	CASSLEGGNQPQHF	TGTGCCAGCAGCTTAGAGGGGGGGAATCAGCCCCAGCATTTT
NA	NA	TRBV9	TRBJ2-1	CASSPTSGGPSSYNEQFF	TGTGCCAGCAGCCCTACAAGCGGAGGGCCTAGCTCCTACAATGAGCAGTTCTTC
TRBD1	NA	TRBV29-1	TRBJ2-7	CSAQDRVLSYEQYF	TGCAGCGCCCAGGACAGGGTTTTATCCTACGAGCAGTACTTC
NA	once	TRBV19	TRBJ1-5	CASGGAQPNQPQHF	TGTGCCAGTGGTGGGGCACAACCAAATCAGCCCCAGCATTTT
TRBD2	NA	TRBV10-2	TRBJ2-7	CASTEPGVAGSYEQYF	TGCGCCAGCACCGAGCCGGGGGTAGCGGGATCCTACGAGCAGTACTTC
TRBD2	once	TRBV19	TRBJ2-1	CASSARGGLHEQFF	TGTGCCAGTAGTGCGCGGGGGGGCCTCCATGAGCAGTTCTTC
TRBD1	many	TRBV13	TRBJ1-6	CASSPDRGYSPLHF	TGTGCCAGCAGCCCAGACAGGGGGTATTCACCCCTCCACTTT
NA	NA	TRBV9	TRBJ2-3	CASSPGGRARTDTQYF	TGTGCCAGCAGCCCAGGCGGCAGGGCCCGCACAGATACGCAGTATTTT
TRBD2	NA	TRBV11-2	TRBJ2-7	CASSLGVTSGYEQYF	TGTGCCAGCAGCTTAGGTGTGACTAGCGGCTACGAGCAGTACTTC
TRBD1	once	TRBV2	TRBJ1-1	CACGEQGDTEAFF	TGTGCCTGCGGGGAACAGGGGGACACTGAAGCTTTCTTT
NA	NA	TRBV5-4	TRBJ1-1	CASSTGIPNTEAFF	TGTGCCAGCAGCACAGGAATTCCGAACACTGAAGCTTTCTTT
TRBD2	NA	TRBV7-2	TRBJ2-5	CASSYGLAGQETQYF	TGTGCCAGCAGCTATGGACTAGCGGGACAAGAGACCCAGTACTTC
NA	NA	TRBV19	TRBJ1-3	CASSMRGPDSGNTIYF	TGTGCCAGTAGTATGCGGGGACCGGACTCTGGAAACACCATATATTTT
TRBD2	NA	TRBV10-3	TRBJ2-1	CAMSGRAGNEQFF	TGTGCCATGAGCGGGAGGGCCGGCAATGAGCAGTTCTTC
NA	NA	TRBV19	TRBJ2-7	CASSIAGASYEQYF	TGTGCCAGTAGTATTGCCGGAGCCTCCTACGAGCAGTACTTC
NA	NA	TRBV5-1	TRBJ1-2	CASSSQGTVFYGYTF	TGCGCCAGCAGCTCACAGGGAACCGTTTTCTATGGCTACACCTTC
NA	NA	TRBV5-8	TRBJ2-1	CASSLVIAFYNEQFF	TGTGCCAGCAGCTTGGTGATAGCCTTCTACAATGAGCAGTTCTTC
NA	NA	TRBV5-4	TRBJ2-5	CASSPGTTQETQYF	TGTGCCAGCAGCCCGGGGACAACCCAAGAGACCCAGTACTTC
TRBD1	NA	TRBV7-9	TRBJ1-2	CASSLTRGQDGYTF	TGTGCCAGCAGCCTTACCAGGGGGCAGGATGGCTACACCTTC
NA	few	TRBV5-8	TRBJ1-2	CASRPPAGGGYTF	TGTGCCAGCAGACCCCCCGCCGGCGGGGGCTACACCTTC